A single sample gave rise to the 17 T cell receptor beta chains below, sequenced in a study of identifying expanded T cells in peripheral blood. Using immunoSEQ multiplex PCR, the repertoire was profiled, and TCRdb retains in-frame clones only, with some absent. The data show about 100,000 clones, with about 83% seen just once and roughly a sixth held by the top ten. The sample comprised blood. The receptors here all came from a person between 18 and 70 years old in good health.

The chain carries TRBV10-2 and TRBJ1-5; no clear D gene. V lost 7 bases and J 6 bases, leaving 13 bases between the germline ends. Looked up from germline, CDR1 is WSHSY and CDR2 is SAAADI. The CDR3 length is 13 residues. CDR3 sequence: CASMGGPIQPQHF. DNA for the CDR3: TGCGCCAGCATGGGAGGCCCAATTCAGCCCCAGCATTTT.

This rearrangement joins TRBV7-2 to TRBJ2-3, with TRBD2 matching 10 bases. With 3 bases clipped from V and 3 bases from J, the junction kept 3 bases outside the gene matches. The CDR3 sequence is 15 residues long. Germline V gene data show CDR1 as SGHTA and CDR2 as FQGNSA. CDR3 nucleotide sequence: TGTGCCAGCAGCTTCCTAGCGGGGGTGACAGATACGCAGTATTTT. Translated, it gives CASSFLAGVTDTQYF. The entire variable domain, with the rest obtained from reference TRBV7-2 and TRBJ2-3, is as follows: GAGVSQSPSNKVTEKGKDVELRCDPISGHTALYWYRQSLGQGLEFLIYFQGNSAPDKSGLPSDRFSAERTGGSVSTLTIQRTQQEDSAVYLCASSFLAGVTDTQYFGPGTRLTVL.

This clone appeared a single time. V is TRBV15 and J is TRBJ1-1; D not certain. The germline V gene encodes CDR1 LNHNV and CDR2 YYDKDF (reference sequence). This CDR3 comprises 17 residues. Trimming removed 0 bases from V and 1 base from J, with 15 bases in between. The CDR3 loop reads CATSRDRRTRGNTEAFF. The CDR3 nucleotides read TGTGCCACCAGCAGAGATAGGCGGACGCGAGGGAACACTGAAGCTTTCTTT.

The gene calls are TRBV6-5 and TRBJ1-1; D is undetermined. The CDR3 is 13 amino acids. In germline, CDR1 is MNHEY, CDR2 SVGAGI. Trimming removed 0 bases at V and 5 bases at J, with 7 bases between. CDR3 nucleotides: TGTGCCAGCAGTTACTCTTCCCGGACTGAAGCTTTCTTT. Translating gives CASSYSSRTEAFF.

Within the sample, this clone is medium-sized. The chain uses TRBV19 and TRBJ1-6; unclear D gene. V lost 6 bases and J lost 7, with 16 bases in between. This CDR3 is built from 15 residues. The V gene's germline CDR1 is LNHDA and CDR2 SQIVND (reference sequence). Here the CDR3 reads CASSSALFWNSPLHF. The CDR3 coding sequence is TGTGCCAGTAGCTCGGCTCTATTCTGGAATTCACCCCTCCACTTT.

The chain is built from TRBV10-3 and TRBJ2-7, with D tentatively TRBD1 or TRBD2 (5 bases each). This CDR3 is 13 amino acids long. V was pared by 3 bases and J by 5 bases, with 11 bases between. Germline CDR1 ENHRY, CDR2 SYGVKD. The CDR3 DNA sequence: TGTGCCATCAGTGACAGGGACCCCCACGAGCAGTACTTC. Amino acid sequence: CAISDRDPHEQYF.

This rearrangement joins TRBV28 to TRBJ1-5; no firm D call. CDR1 is MDHEN, CDR2 SYDVKM, per germline. This CDR3 contains 12 residues. With 8 bases removed from V and 3 bases from J, the gap between germline ends came to 8 bases. CDR3 nucleotide sequence: TGTGCCAGCCGTGGTTACAATCAGCCCCAGCATTTT. Translated: CASRGYNQPQHF.

The V call is TRBV7-6, the J call TRBJ2-7; 10 nucleotides line up with TRBD2. V was clipped by 4 bases and J by 6 bases; unmatched bases: 9. This CDR3 has 15 amino acids. From germline, CDR1 is SGHVS and CDR2 FNYEAQ. In DNA form, the CDR3 reads TGTGCCAGCAGCTCCCCTAGCGGGGGCGTCGCCGAGCAGTACTTC. It yields the protein CASSSPSGGVAEQYF.

The chain joins TRBV2 to TRBJ2-7; 7 bases match TRBD1. CDR1 is SNHLY, CDR2 FYNNEI, per germline. The trim removed 8 bases at V and 0 bases at J, leaving 10 bases unmatched. The CDR3 consists of 15 residues. The CDR3 region has the DNA TGTGCCAGCTCAATGGGACAGTACCTCTCCTACGAGCAGTACTTC. This gives the protein CASSMGQYLSYEQYF.

V is TRBV7-9 and J is TRBJ2-1; TRBD1 might be the D (5 bases). CDR1 and CDR2 (germline): SEHNR, FQNEAQ (reference sequence). This CDR3 has 15 residues. V was clipped by 5 bases and J by 7 bases, with 18 bases between them. The CDR3 bases are TGTGCCAGCAGCGCCCCCTACAGGTTTGGAAATGAGCAGTTCTTC. This gives the protein CASSAPYRFGNEQFF.

This chain uses TRBV4-1 with TRBJ2-1; D tentatively fits TRBD1 or TRBD2 (5 bases each). From germline, CDR1 is MGHRA and CDR2 YSYEKL. The CDR3 sequence is 15 residues long. The V and J ends lost 6 bases and 0 bases respectively, with 12 bases between them. CDR3 bases: TGCGCCAGCAGACTCCCAGGGAGCTCCTACAATGAGCAGTTCTTC. It translates to CASRLPGSSYNEQFF.

The V call is TRBV27, the J call TRBJ2-1; TRBD2 aligns across 9 bases. CDR1 and CDR2 (germline): MNHEY, SMNVEV (reference sequence). V shed 4 bases and J 8 bases; nucleotides not matched to a gene: 15. This CDR3 has 17 amino acids. CDR3 sequence reads: CASSSFGERGVGDEQFF. CDR3 coding DNA: TGTGCCAGCAGTTCCTTTGGGGAGCGGGGGGTGGGCGATGAGCAGTTCTTC.

V gene TRBV29-1 combines with J gene TRBJ1-1, with D perhaps matching TRBD1 (6 bases). Germline V gene sequence: CDR1 SQVTM, CDR2 ANQGSEA. The CDR3 length is 10 residues. The V gene lost 4 bases and the J gene lost 9 bases, with 9 bases spanning the gap. CDR3 amino acids: CSVVQGKAFF. The CDR3 DNA follows: TGCAGCGTTGTACAGGGAAAAGCTTTCTTT. Supplemented by reference TRBV29-1 and TRBJ1-1, the full variable domain reads SAVISQKPSRDICQRGTSLTIQCQVDSQVTMMFWYRQQPGQSLTLIATANQGSEATYESGFVIDKFPISRPNLTFSTLTVSNMSPEDSSIYLCSVVQGKAFFGQGTRLTVV.

This chain uses TRBV13 with TRBJ2-3; TRBD2 aligns across 16 bases. The junction had 6 bases not matched to a gene; V was cut back by 3 bases and J by 9 bases. Germline V gene lookup returns CDR1 PRHDT and CDR2 FYEKMQ (reference sequence). The CDR3 covers 16 residues. The CDR3 here is CASSFGTSGGDFTQYF. The CDR3 DNA reads as TGTGCCAGCAGCTTCGGGACTAGCGGGGGGGATTTCACGCAGTATTTT. Drawing the rest from reference TRBV13 and TRBJ2-3, the complete variable domain is AAGVIQSPRHLIKEKRETATLKCYPIPRHDTVYWYQQGPGQDPQFLISFYEKMQSDKGSIPDRFSAQQFSDYHSELNMSSLELGDSALYFCASSFGTSGGDFTQYFGPGTRLTVL.

This rearrangement joins TRBV5-6 to TRBJ1-3; 9 positions agree with TRBD1. After removal of 4 bases from V and 3 bases from J, the junction contained 14 bases not matched to a gene. CDR3 length: 18 amino acids. Looked up from germline, CDR1 is SGHDT and CDR2 is YYEEEE. CDR3 bases: TGTGCCAGCAGCCCTTACTTAAACAGGGGGCCAAATGGAAACACCATATATTTT. Translation: CASSPYLNRGPNGNTIYF.

V gene TRBV27 combines with J gene TRBJ1-2, with D perhaps matching TRBD1 (5 bases). The CDR3 totals 14 residues. Per the germline V gene, CDR1 is MNHEY and CDR2 is SMNVEV (reference sequence). The V gene lost 4 bases and the J gene lost 0 bases, with 9 bases spanning the gap. DNA for the CDR3: TGTGCCAGCAGTTCGGGACGGGCTAACTATGGCTACACCTTC. Amino acid sequence: CASSSGRANYGYTF.

V is TRBV25-1 and J is TRBJ1-3; D gene unclear. The V end lost 6 bases, the J end lost 3 bases, and 9 bases lay between the germline ends. Germline CDR1 is MGHDK and CDR2 is SYGVNS. This CDR3 region has 13 residues. Here the CDR3 DNA reads TGTGCCAGCAGAGGGTCGGGTGGAAACACCATATATTTT. It translates to CASRGSGGNTIYF.